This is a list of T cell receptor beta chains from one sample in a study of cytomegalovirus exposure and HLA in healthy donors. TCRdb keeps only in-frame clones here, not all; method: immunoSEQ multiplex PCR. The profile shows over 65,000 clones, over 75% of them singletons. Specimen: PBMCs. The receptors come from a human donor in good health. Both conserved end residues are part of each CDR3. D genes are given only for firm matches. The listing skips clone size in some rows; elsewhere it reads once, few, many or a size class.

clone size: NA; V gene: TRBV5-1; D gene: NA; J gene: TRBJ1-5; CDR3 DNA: TGCGCCAGCAGCCCCGATGGCCGCAATCAGCCCCAGCATTTT; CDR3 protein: CASSPDGRNQPQHF
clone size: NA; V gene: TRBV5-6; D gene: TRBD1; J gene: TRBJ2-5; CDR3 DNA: TGTGCCAGCAGCACCAGACAGGGGGTAAGGGAGACCCAGTACTTC; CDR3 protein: CASSTRQGVRETQYF
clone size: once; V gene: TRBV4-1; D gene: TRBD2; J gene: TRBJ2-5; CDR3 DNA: TGCGCCAGCAGGAGGACTAGCGGGATAAGGGAGACCCAGTACTTC; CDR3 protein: CASRRTSGIRETQYF
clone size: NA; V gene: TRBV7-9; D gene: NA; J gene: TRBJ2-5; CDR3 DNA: TGTTCCAGCAGCTCGCTAGTGTGGGTCCAAGAGACCCAGTACTTC; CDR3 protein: CSSSSLVWVQETQYF
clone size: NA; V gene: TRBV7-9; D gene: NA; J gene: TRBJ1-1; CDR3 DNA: TGTGCCAGCAGTAGCAACAGGGCTGGGGACACTGAAGCTTTCTTT; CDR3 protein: CASSSNRAGDTEAFF
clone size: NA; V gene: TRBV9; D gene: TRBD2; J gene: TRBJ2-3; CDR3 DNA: TGTGCCAGCAGCGTAATAGCGGGGTCCCACACAGATACGCAGTATTTT; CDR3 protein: CASSVIAGSHTDTQYF
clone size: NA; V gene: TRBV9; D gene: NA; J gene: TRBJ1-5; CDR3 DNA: TGTGCCAGCAGCGTAGGGCCAGAAAATCAGCCCCAGCATTTT; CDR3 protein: CASSVGPENQPQHF
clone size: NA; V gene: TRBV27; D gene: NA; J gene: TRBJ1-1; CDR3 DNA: TGTGCCAGCTCGACAGGGAACACTGAAGCTTTCTTT; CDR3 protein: CASSTGNTEAFF
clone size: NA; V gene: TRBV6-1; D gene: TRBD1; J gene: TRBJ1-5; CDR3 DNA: TGTGCCAGTGCGACAGGGGGAGCTGGCAATCAGCCCCAGCATTTT; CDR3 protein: CASATGGAGNQPQHF
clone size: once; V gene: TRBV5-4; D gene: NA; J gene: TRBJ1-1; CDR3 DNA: TGTGCCAGCAGCCTCCCGGACACCAGACGAACTGAAGCTTTCTTT; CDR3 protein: CASSLPDTRRTEAFF
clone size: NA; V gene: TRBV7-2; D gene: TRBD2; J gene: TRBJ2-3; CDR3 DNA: TGTGCCAGCAGCTTAGGAGCGGGGGGCGGGGATACGCAGTATTTT; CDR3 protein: CASSLGAGGGDTQYF
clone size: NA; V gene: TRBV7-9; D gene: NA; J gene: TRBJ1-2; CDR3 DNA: TGTGCCAGCAGCTTAGACAGGGACCACACCCAGGGTGGCTACACCTTC; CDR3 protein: CASSLDRDHTQGGYTF
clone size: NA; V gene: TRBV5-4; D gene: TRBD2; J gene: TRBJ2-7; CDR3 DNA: TGTGCCAGCAGCCCGGGACTAGCGGGGGGGGTGAGTAGGTACGAGCAGTACTTC; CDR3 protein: CASSPGLAGGVSRYEQYF
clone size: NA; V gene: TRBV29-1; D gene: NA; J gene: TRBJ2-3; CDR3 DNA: TGCAGCGTTGAAGATTGGGGGCAAGATACGCAGTATTTT; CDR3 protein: CSVEDWGQDTQYF
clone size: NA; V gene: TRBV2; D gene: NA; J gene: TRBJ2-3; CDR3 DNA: TGTGCCAGCAGTGAGTCCCAGATGGATACGCAGTATTTT; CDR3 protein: CASSESQMDTQYF
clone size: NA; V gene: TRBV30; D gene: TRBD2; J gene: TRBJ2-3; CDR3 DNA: TGTGCCTGGAGTCTAGCGGGGGGGCCAAATACGCAGTATTTT; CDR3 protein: CAWSLAGGPNTQYF
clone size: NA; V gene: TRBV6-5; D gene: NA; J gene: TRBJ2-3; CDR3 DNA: TGTGCCAGCAGACCCGGGATTAGAGGCACAGATACGCAGTATTTT; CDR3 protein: CASRPGIRGTDTQYF
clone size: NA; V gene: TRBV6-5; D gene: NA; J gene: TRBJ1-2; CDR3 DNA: TGTGCCAGCAGGGACAGCCAAATCTATGGCTACACCTTC; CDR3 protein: CASRDSQIYGYTF
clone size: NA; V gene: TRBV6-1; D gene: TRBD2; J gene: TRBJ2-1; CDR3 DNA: TGTGCCAGCAGTGAAGATAGCGGGGGGGGATACAATGAGCAGTTCTTC; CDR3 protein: CASSEDSGGGYNEQFF
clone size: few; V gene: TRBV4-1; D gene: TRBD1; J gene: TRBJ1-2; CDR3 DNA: TGCGCCAGCAGCCAATATCCGACAGGGGGGGACTACACCTTC; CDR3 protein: CASSQYPTGGDYTF
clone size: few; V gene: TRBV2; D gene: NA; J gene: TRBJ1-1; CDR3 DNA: TGTGCCACCCTCCCCACGGAGGTACTCTCGGAAGCTTTCTTT; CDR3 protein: CATLPTEVLSEAFF
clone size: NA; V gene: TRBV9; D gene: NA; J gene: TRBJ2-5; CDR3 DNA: TGTGCCAGCAGCGTAGACCTAGCTCTAGAGACCCAGTACTTC; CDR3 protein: CASSVDLALETQYF
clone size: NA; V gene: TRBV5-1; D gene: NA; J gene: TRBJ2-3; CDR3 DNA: TGCGCCAGCAGCTTGCAGCGACCAGATACGCAGTATTTT; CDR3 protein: CASSLQRPDTQYF
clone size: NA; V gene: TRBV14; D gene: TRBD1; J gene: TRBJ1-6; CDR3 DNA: TGTGCCAGCAGCCAAGGGGTCAGGGGGAGTTCACCCCTCCACTTT; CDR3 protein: CASSQGVRGSSPLHF
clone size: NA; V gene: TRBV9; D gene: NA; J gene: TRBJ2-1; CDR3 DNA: TGTGCCAGCAGCGGGGGGCTAGGGGCCCTCTACAATGAGCAGTTCTTC; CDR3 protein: CASSGGLGALYNEQFF
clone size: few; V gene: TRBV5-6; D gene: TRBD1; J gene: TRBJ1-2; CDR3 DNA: TGTGCCAGCAGCTCGCCGACAGGGAAATTCGGTGGCTACACCTTC; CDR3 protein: CASSSPTGKFGGYTF
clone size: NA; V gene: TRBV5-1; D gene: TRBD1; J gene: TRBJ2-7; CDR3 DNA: TGCGCCAGCAGCTTGGAGTACAGGGGACACGAGCAGTACTTC; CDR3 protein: CASSLEYRGHEQYF
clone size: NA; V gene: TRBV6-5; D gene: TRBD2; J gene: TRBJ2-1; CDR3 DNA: TGTGCCAGCAGTTACTCTAGCGGGGGGGGCAATGAGCAGTTCTTC; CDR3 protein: CASSYSSGGGNEQFF
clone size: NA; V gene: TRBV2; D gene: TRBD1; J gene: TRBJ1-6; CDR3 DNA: TGTGCCAGCAGGCGGACAGGGAATTCACCCCTCCACTTT; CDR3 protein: CASRRTGNSPLHF
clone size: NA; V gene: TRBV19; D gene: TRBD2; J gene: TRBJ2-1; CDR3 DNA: TGTGCCAGTAGTACAACTAGCGGGGACTACAATGAGCAGTTCTTC; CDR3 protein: CASSTTSGDYNEQFF
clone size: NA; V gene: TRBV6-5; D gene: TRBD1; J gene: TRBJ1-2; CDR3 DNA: TGTGCCAGCAGTTACTCTTCGACAGGGCGGTATGGCTACACCTTC; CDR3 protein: CASSYSSTGRYGYTF
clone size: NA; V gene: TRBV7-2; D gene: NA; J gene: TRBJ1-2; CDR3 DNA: TGTGCCAGCAGCTTCGTGACTGATGGCTACACCTTC; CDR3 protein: CASSFVTDGYTF
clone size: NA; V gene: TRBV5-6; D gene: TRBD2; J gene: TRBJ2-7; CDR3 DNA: TGTGCCAGCAGCTTGTTTACCGGGGGGGCCCACGAGCAGTACTTC; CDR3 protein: CASSLFTGGAHEQYF
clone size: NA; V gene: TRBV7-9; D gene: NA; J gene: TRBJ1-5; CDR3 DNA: TGTGCCAGCAGCTTAGCGGAAGGGGGCAATCAGCCCCAGCATTTT; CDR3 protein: CASSLAEGGNQPQHF
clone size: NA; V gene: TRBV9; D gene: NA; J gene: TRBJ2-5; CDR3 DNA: TGTGCCAGCAGCGTAGGAGGACTTCAAGAGACCCAGTACTTC; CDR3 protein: CASSVGGLQETQYF
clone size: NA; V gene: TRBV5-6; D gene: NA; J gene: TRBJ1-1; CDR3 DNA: TGTGCCAGCAGCTTGCCCCGGGGTATGAACGCTGAAGCTTTCTTT; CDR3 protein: CASSLPRGMNAEAFF
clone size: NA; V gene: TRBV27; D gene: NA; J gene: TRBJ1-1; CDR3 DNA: TGTGCCAGCAACCGCGGGGGAGGGAACACTGAAGCTTTCTTT; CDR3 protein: CASNRGGGNTEAFF
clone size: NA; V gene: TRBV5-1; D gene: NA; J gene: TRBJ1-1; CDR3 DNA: TGCGCCAGCAGCTTGGAGGGGCAGAACACTGAAGCTTTCTTT; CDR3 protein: CASSLEGQNTEAFF
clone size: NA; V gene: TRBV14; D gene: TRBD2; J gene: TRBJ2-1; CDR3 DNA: TGTGCCAGCAGCCAAGGTCTAGCGGTCTACAATGAGCAGTTCTTC; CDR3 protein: CASSQGLAVYNEQFF
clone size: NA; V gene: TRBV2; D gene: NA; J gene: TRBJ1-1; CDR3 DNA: TGTGCCAGCAGCTTCGAGGGGGGGGACACTGAAGCTTTCTTT; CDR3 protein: CASSFEGGDTEAFF
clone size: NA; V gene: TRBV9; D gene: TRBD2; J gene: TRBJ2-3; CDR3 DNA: TGTGCCAGCAGCGTAGCTGACCAACTAGCGGGGCTCACAGATACGCAGTATTTT; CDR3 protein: CASSVADQLAGLTDTQYF
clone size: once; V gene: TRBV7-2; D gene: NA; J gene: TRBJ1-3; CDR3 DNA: TGTGCCAGCAGCTTAGTAAACGGGGGTTCGGGTGGAAACACCATATATTTT; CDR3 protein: CASSLVNGGSGGNTIYF
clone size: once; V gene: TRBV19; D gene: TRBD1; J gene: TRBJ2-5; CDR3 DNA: TGTGCCAGTAACCGAGGGGGACAGCAAGAGACCCAGTACTTC; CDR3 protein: CASNRGGQQETQYF
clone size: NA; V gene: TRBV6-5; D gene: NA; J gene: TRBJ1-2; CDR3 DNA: TGTGCCAGCAGTTATTCGAACAGGGAGGGGGGCTACACCTTC; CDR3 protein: CASSYSNREGGYTF
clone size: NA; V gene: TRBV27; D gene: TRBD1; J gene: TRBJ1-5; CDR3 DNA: TGTGCCAGCAGTTTTGGGACAGGGGGCCAGCCCCAGAATTTT; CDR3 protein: CASSFGTGGQPQNF
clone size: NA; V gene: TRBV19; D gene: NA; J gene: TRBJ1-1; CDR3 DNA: TGTGCCAGTAGTATACGGGGGTTGAACACTGAAGCTTTCTTT; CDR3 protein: CASSIRGLNTEAFF
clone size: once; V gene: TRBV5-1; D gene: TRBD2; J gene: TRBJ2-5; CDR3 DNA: TGCGCCAGCAGCTTGGTTGCGGGGGGGATGGAGACCCAGTACTTC; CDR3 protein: CASSLVAGGMETQYF
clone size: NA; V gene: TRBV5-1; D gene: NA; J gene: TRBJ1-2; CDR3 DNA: TGCGCCAGCAGCTTGGCGGCCAGGGTGGATGGCTACACCTTC; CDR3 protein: CASSLAARVDGYTF
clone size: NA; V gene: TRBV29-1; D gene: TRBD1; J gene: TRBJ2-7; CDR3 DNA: TGCAGCGTTGAAGATTTACAGGGGTGGTACGAGCAGTACTTC; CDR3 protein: CSVEDLQGWYEQYF
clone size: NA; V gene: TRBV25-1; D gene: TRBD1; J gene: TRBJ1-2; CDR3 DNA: TGTGCCAGCAGTGAATATAGCTCGACAGGGAGCATCTATGGCTACACCTTC; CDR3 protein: CASSEYSSTGSIYGYTF
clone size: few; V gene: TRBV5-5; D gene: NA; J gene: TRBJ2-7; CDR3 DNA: TGTGCCAGCAGCCACGCAGACTACGAGCAGTACTTC; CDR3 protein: CASSHADYEQYF
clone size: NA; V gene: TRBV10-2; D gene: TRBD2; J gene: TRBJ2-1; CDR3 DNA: TGCGCCAGCAGTGAGTCGTCGCGGGGGGCCGCCAGCTCCTACAATGAGCAGTTCTTC; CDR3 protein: CASSESSRGAASSYNEQFF
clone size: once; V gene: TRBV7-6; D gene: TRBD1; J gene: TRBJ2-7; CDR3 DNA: TGTGCCAGCAGCTTAATCGGAAGACAGGGGGCATACGAGCAGTACTTC; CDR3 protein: CASSLIGRQGAYEQYF
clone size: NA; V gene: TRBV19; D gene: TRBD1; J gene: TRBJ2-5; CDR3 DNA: TGTGCCAGTAGTATGGAAGACAGGGGTGGCGGGGAGACCCAGTACTTC; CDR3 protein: CASSMEDRGGGETQYF